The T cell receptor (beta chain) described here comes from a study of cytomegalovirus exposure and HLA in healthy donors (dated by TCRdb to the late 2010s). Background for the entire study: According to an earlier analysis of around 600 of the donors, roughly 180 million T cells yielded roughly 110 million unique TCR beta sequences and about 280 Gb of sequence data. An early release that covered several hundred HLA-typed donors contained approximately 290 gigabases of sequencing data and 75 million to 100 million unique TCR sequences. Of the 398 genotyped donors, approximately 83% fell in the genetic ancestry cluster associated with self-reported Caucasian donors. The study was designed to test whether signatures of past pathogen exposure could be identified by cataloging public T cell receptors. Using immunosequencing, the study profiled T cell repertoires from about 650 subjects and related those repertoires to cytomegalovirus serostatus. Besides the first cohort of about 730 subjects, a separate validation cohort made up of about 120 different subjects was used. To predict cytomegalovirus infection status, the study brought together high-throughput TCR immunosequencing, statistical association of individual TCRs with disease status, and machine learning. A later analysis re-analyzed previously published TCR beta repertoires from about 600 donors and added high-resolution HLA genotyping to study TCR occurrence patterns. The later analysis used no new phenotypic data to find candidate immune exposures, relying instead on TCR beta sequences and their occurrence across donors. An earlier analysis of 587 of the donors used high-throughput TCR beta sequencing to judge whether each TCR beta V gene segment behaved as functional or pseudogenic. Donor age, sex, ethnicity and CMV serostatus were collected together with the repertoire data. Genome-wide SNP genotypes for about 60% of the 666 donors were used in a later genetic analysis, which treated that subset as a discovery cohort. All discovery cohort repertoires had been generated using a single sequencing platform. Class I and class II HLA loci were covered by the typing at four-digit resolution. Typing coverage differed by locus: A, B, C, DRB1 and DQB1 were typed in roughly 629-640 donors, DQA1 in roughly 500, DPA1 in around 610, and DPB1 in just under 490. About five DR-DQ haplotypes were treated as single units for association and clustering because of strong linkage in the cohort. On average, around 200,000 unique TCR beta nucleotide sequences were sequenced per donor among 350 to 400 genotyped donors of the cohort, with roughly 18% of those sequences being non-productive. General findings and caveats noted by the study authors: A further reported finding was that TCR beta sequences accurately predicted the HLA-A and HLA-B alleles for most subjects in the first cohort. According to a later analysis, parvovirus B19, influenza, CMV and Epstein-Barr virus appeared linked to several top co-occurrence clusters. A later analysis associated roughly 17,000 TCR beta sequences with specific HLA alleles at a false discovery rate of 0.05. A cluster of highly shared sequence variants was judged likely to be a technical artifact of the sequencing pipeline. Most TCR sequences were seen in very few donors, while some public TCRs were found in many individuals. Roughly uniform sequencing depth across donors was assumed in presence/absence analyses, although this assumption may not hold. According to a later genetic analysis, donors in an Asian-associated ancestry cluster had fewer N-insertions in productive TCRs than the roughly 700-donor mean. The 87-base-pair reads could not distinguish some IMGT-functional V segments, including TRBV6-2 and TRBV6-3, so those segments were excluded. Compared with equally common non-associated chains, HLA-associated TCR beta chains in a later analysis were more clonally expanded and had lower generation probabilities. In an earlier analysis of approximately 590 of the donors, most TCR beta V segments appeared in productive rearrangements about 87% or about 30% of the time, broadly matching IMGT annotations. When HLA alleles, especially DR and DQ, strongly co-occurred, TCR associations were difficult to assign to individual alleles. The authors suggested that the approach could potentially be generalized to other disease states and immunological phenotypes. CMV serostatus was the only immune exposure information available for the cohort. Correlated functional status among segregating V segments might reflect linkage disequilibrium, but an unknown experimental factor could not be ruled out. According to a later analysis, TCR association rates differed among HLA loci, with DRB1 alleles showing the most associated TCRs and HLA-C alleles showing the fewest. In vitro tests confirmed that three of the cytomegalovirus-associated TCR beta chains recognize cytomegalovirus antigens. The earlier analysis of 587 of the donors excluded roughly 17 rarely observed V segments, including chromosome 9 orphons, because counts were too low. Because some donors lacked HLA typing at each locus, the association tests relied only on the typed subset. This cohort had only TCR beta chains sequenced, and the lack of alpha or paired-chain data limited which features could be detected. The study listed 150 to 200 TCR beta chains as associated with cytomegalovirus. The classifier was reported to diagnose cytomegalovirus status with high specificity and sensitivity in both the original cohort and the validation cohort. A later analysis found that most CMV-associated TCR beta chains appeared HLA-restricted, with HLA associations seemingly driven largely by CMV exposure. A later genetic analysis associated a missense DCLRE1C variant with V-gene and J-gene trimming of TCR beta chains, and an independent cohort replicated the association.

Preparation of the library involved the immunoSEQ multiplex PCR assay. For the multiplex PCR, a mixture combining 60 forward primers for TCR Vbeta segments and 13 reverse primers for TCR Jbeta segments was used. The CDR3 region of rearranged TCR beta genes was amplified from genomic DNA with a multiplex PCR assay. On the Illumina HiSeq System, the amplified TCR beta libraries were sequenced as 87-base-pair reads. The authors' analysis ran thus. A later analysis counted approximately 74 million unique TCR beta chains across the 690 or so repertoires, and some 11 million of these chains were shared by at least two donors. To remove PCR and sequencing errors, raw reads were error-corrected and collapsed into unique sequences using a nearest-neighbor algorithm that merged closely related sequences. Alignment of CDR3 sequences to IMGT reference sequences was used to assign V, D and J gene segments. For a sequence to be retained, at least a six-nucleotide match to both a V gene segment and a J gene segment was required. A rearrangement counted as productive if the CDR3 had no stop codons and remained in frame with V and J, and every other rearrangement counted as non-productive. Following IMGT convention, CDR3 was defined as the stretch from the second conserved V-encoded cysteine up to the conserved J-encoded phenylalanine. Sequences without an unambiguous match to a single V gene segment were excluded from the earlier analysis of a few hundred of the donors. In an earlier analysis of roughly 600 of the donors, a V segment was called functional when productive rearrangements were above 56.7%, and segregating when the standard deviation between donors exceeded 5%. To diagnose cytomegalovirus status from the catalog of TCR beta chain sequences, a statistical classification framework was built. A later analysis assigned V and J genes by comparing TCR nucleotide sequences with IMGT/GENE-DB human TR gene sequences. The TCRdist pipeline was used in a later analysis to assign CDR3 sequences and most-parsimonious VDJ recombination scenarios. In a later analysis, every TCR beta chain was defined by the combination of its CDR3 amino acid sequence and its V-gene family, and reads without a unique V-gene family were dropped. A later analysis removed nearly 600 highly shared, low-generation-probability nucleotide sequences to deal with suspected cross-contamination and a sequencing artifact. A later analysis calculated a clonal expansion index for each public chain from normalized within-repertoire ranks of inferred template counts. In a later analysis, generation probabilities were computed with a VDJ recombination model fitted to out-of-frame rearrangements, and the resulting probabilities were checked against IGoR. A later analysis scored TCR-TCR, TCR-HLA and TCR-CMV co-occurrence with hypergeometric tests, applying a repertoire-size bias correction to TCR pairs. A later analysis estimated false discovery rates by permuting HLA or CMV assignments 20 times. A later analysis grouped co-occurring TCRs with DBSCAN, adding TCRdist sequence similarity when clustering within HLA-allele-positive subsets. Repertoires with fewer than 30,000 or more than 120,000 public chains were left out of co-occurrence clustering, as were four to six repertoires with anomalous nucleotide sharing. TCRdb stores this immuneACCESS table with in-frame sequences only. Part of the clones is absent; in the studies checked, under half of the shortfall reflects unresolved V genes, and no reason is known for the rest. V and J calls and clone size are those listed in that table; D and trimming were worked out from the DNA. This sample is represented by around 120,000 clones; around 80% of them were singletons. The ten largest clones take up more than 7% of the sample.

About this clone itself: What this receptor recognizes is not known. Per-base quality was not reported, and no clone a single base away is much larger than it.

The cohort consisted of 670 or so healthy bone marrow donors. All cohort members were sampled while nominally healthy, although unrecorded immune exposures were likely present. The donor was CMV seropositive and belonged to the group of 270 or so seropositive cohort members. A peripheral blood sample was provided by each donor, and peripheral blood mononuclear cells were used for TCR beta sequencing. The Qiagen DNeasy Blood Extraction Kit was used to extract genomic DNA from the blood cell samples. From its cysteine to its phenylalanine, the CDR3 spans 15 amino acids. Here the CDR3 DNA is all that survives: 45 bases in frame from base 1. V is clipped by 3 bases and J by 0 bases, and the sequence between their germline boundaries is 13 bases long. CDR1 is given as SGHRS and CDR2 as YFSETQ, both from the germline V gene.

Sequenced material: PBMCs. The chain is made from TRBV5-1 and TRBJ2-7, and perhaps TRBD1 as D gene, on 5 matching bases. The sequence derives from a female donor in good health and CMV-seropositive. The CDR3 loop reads CASSSVTVSSYEQYF. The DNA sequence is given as TGCGCCAGCAGCTCGGTGACAGTTAGCTCCTACGAGCAGTACTTC.